One sample yielded the 30 T cell receptor beta chains listed below, sequenced in a study of OX40 agonist ivuxolimab in advanced cancers. Repertoires were generated with immunoSEQ multiplex PCR, while TCRdb's copy carries only in-frame clones and drops some. The sample holds roughly 63,000 clones, nearly 90% seen once. The specimen was CD4+ or CD8+ T cells sorted from blood, collected in a trial of the OX40 agonist ivuxolimab. These receptor sequences come from an adult with an advanced solid tumor such as melanoma, head and neck, liver or kidney cancer.

The gene calls are TRBV7-9 and TRBJ1-1; 8 bases line up with TRBD1. This CDR3 is built from 15 residues. The V gene's germline CDR1 is SEHNR and CDR2 FQNEAQ (reference sequence). With 5 bases clipped from V and 0 bases from J, the junction kept 5 bases outside the gene matches. The CDR3 DNA reads as TGTGCCAGCAGCACCCGACAGGGGATGAACACTGAAGCTTTCTTT. It translates to CASSTRQGMNTEAFF.

The rearrangement uses TRBV6-1 and TRBJ2-3; D unclear. Trimming left V 7 bases short and J 2 bases short, with 7 bases between. This CDR3 comprises 12 residues. Germline CDR1 reads MNHNS; CDR2 reads SASEGT. CDR3 residues: CASTAYTDTQYF. The CDR3 DNA sequence: TGTGCCAGCACGGCTTACACAGATACGCAGTATTTT.

This chain links TRBV27 with TRBJ2-2; no firm D call. V lost 3 bases and J 1 base, leaving 6 bases between the germline ends. CDR1 and CDR2 from the germline V gene are MNHEY and SMNVEV (reference sequence). The CDR3 totals 14 residues. CDR3 coding DNA: TGTGCCAGCAGTTTTTACGGGAACACCGGGGAGCTGTTTTTT. Its translation is CASSFYGNTGELFF.

V and J are TRBV19 and TRBJ2-1, with 11 nucleotides matching TRBD2. The CDR3 extends over 15 amino acids. Trimming cost V 2 bases and J 7 bases; bases outside gene matches: 4. Germline V lookup: CDR1 LNHDA, CDR2 SQIVND (reference sequence). For the CDR3, the DNA is TGTGCCAGTAGTATAAGTAGCGGGAGGGCAAATGAGCAGTTCTTC. Protein product: CASSISSGRANEQFF. Combining the CDR3 with reference TRBV19 and TRBJ2-1 gives the whole variable domain DGGITQSPKYLFRKEGQNVTLSCEQNLNHDAMYWYRQDPGQGLRLIYYSQIVNDFQKGDIAEGYSVSREKKESFPLTVTSAQKNPTAFYLCASSISSGRANEQFFGPGTRLTVL.

CDR3 in amino acids: CASSSRLETYNEQFF. The CDR3 DNA reads TGTGCCAGCAGCTCACGACTAGAAACCTACAATGAGCAGTTCTTC. The chain recombines TRBV14 with TRBJ2-1, with a tentative D call TRBD2 (6 bases). The CDR3 has 15 amino acids. CDR1 is SGHDN, CDR2 FVKESK, per germline. The V gene lost 5 bases and the J gene lost 2 bases, with 13 bases spanning the gap. Full variable domain (outside the CDR3, taken from reference TRBV14 and TRBJ2-1): EAGVTQFPSHSVIEKGQTVTLRCDPISGHDNLYWYRRVMGKEIKFLLHFVKESKQDESGMPNNRFLAERTGGTYSTLKVQPAELEDSGVYFCASSSRLETYNEQFFGPGTRLTVL.

V and J are TRBV19 and TRBJ2-7, with D perhaps matching TRBD1 or TRBD2 (5 bases each). The germline gives CDR1 LNHDA, CDR2 SQIVND (reference sequence). The CDR3 spans 14 residues. The V end lost 5 bases, the J end lost 2 bases, and 13 bases lay between the germline ends. The CDR3 here is CASSPGPSPYEQYF. In DNA form, the CDR3 reads TGTGCCAGTAGTCCGGGGCCCAGCCCCTACGAGCAGTACTTC.

J is TRBJ1-6 and V is TRBV5-6; D perhaps matches TRBD1 (5 bases). Germline V lookup: CDR1 SGHDT, CDR2 YYEEEE. Trimming removed 0 bases from V and 8 bases from J, with 6 bases in between. The length of the CDR3 is 13 residues. CDR3 residues: CASSLGGDSPLHF. In nucleotides, the CDR3 is TGTGCCAGCAGCTTGGGGGGGGATTCACCCCTCCACTTT.

The rearrangement uses TRBV7-8 and TRBJ1-5; perhaps TRBD1 as D (5 bases). This CDR3 comprises 17 residues. Germline V gene data show CDR1 as SGHVS and CDR2 as FQNEAQ. V shed 5 bases and J shed 0 bases, with 17 bases lying between them. The CDR3 DNA reads as TGTGCCAGCAGCCCCCGGGGGAAGCCTACTAGCAATCAGCCCCAGCATTTT. Its translation is CASSPRGKPTSNQPQHF.

This clone showed up just a few times. The chain carries TRBV5-1 and TRBJ2-7; TRBD1 aligns across 8 bases. Germline lookup yields CDR1 SGHRS and CDR2 YFSETQ. J gave up 2 bases and V 8 bases, and 9 bases lay outside the gene matches. This CDR3 is 14 amino acids long. The DNA of the CDR3 is TGCGCCAGTACGACCGGACAGGGCCCCTACGAGCAGTACTTC. This gives the protein CASTTGQGPYEQYF. The variable domain in full, with the rest retrieved from reference TRBV5-1 and TRBJ2-7, is KAGVTQTPRYLIKTRGQQVTLSCSPISGHRSVSWYQQTPGQGLQFLFEYFSETQRNKGNFPGRFSGRQFSNSRSEMNVSTLELGDSALYLCASTTGQGPYEQYFGPGTRLTVT.

The chain has TRBV10-3 and TRBJ2-7, with 10 bases aligning to TRBD2. With V trimmed by 4 bases and J by 3 bases, 9 bases remained unmatched. The V gene's germline CDR1 is ENHRY and CDR2 SYGVKD. The CDR3 covers 16 residues. CDR3 nucleotides: TGTGCCATCAGTGGGGGTAGCGGGAGGTACCACTACGAGCAGTACTTC. Translation gives CAISGGSGRYHYEQYF.

The chain combines TRBV5-4 with TRBJ2-6; no reliable D call. Trimming shortened V by 7 bases and J by 5 bases, and 25 bases separated the two germline ends. Germline lookup yields CDR1 SGHNT and CDR2 YYREEE (reference sequence). The CDR3 is 18 amino acids. The CDR3 DNA reads TGTGCCAGCTCTAAGTCCGTAACCAGACAAAGTCGGGCCAACGTCCTGACTTTC. Residues: CASSKSVTRQSRANVLTF.

The gene calls are TRBV15 and TRBJ2-3; D is possibly TRBD2 (5 bases). V gave up 0 bases and J gave up 3 bases, with 16 bases separating them. Germline CDR1 reads LNHNV; CDR2 reads YYDKDF (reference sequence). The CDR3 totals 17 residues. The DNA for the CDR3 is TGTGCCACCAGCAGAGATGTTAGCGAATTAAGTACAGATACGCAGTATTTT. Residues: CATSRDVSELSTDTQYF.

The sample holds one count of this clone. V gene TRBV29-1 combines with J gene TRBJ2-1, with 7 bases identical to TRBD2. V was clipped by 3 bases and J by 5 bases; unmatched bases: 7. Germline V lookup: CDR1 SQVTM, CDR2 ANQGSEA. The CDR3 is made up of 14 amino acids. The CDR3 nucleotides read TGCAGCGTTGATGGCGGGAGATCAGACAATGAGCAGTTCTTC. Encoded protein: CSVDGGRSDNEQFF.

This clone has a handful of counts. The chain employs TRBV14 and TRBJ1-2; D is possibly TRBD1 (5 bases). Trimming stripped 0 bases from V and 6 bases from J, with 17 bases between. The CDR3 is 16 residues long. The V gene's germline CDR1 is SGHDN and CDR2 FVKESK. DNA for the CDR3: TGTGCCAGCAGCCAAGAGCGAATGAAGTTACAGGATGGCTACACCTTC. Translation: CASSQERMKLQDGYTF.

The rearrangement uses TRBV27 and TRBJ1-1; tentative D call: TRBD1 (6 bases). Germline CDR1 reads MNHEY; CDR2 reads SMNVEV (reference sequence). CDR3 length: 14 amino acids. The V gene lost 6 bases and the J gene lost 6 bases, with 17 bases spanning the gap. The CDR3: CASSLQGLSPEAFF. CDR3 nucleotides: TGTGCCAGCAGCTTACAGGGATTGTCCCCTGAAGCTTTCTTT.

J is TRBJ1-2 and V is TRBV27; D ambiguous. The CDR3 length is 13 residues. The germline V gene encodes CDR1 MNHEY and CDR2 SMNVEV (reference sequence). The V end lost 6 bases, the J end lost 4 bases, and 12 bases lay between the germline ends. This CDR3 reads CASSQTAIYGYTF. DNA of the CDR3: TGTGCCAGCAGCCAGACGGCCATCTATGGCTACACCTTC.

The chain joins TRBV10-3 to TRBJ2-4; D is unresolved. Germline values: CDR1 ENHRY, CDR2 SYGVKD. The CDR3 length is 14 residues. Trimming pared 7 bases from V and 2 bases from J, leaving 12 bases between. The CDR3 DNA reads as TGTGCCATCATTGGTGCGTTGTCCAAAAACATTCAGTACTTC. As protein: CAIIGALSKNIQYF.

CDR3 nucleotide sequence: TGCAGCACGACTAGCGGGAGCTACGAGCAGTACTTC. Its translation: CSTTSGSYEQYF. The rearrangement uses TRBV29-1 and TRBJ2-7; 12 nucleotides match TRBD2. There are 12 residues in the CDR3. From germline, CDR1 is SQVTM and CDR2 ANQGSEA. J gave up 3 bases and V 8 bases, and 2 bases lay outside the gene matches.

The rearrangement joins TRBV7-9 to TRBJ1-1; D might be TRBD1 (6 bases). The germline V and J ends were trimmed by 1 base and 3 bases, with 12 bases remaining between them. The CDR3 runs 15 residues. Germline values: CDR1 SEHNR, CDR2 FQNEAQ (reference sequence). CDR3 in DNA: TGTGCCAGCAGCTTAGAACAGGGTAGGGACACTGAAGCTTTCTTT. It codes for CASSLEQGRDTEAFF.

The chain links TRBV7-9 to TRBJ2-3; D may be TRBD2 (5 bases). This CDR3 is built from 17 residues. Trimming pared 5 bases from V and 1 base from J, leaving 19 bases between. Germline V gene data show CDR1 as SEHNR and CDR2 as FQNEAQ (reference sequence). CDR3 bases: TGTGCCAGCAGCAGTCCCGTTGAGGGCCCACGCACAGATACGCAGTATTTT. Its protein product is CASSSPVEGPRTDTQYF.

This chain joins TRBV5-1 and TRBJ2-5; D might be TRBD1 (5 bases). V gave up 4 bases and J gave up 5 bases, with 18 bases separating them. CDR1 and CDR2 from the germline V gene are SGHRS and YFSETQ. This CDR3 has 15 residues. The CDR3 here is CASSVMGQEGETQYF. CDR3 bases: TGCGCCAGCAGCGTAATGGGGCAAGAAGGGGAGACCCAGTACTTC.

This clone was seen just once. This sequence joins TRBV5-1 and TRBJ2-7, with 7 bases lining up with TRBD1. Germline V gives CDR1 SGHRS, CDR2 YFSETQ. V gave up 6 bases and J gave up 7 bases; unmatched junction bases: 16. The CDR3 is made up of 15 amino acids. The chain's CDR3 is CASMGTSRGRFEQYF. For the CDR3, the DNA is TGCGCCAGCATGGGAACGTCAAGGGGGCGCTTTGAGCAGTACTTC. The full variable domain, completed using reference TRBV5-1 and TRBJ2-7, is KAGVTQTPRYLIKTRGQQVTLSCSPISGHRSVSWYQQTPGQGLQFLFEYFSETQRNKGNFPGRFSGRQFSNSRSEMNVSTLELGDSALYLCASMGTSRGRFEQYFGPGTRLTVT.

This chain connects TRBV4-1 to TRBJ2-5, with no clear D. The CDR3 sequence is 15 residues long. Germline V gene lookup returns CDR1 MGHRA and CDR2 YSYEKL. Deletions cut 1 base from V and 5 bases from J, with 14 bases between. In DNA form, the CDR3 reads TGCGCCAGCAGCCAAGTTGTATCAGGTTACGAGACCCAGTACTTC. It codes for CASSQVVSGYETQYF.

The chain links TRBV7-9 to TRBJ2-2; possibly TRBD1 for D (5 bases). Trimming took off 1 base at V and 5 bases at J, with 8 bases between the two ends. Germline loops: CDR1 SEHNR, CDR2 FQNEAQ (reference sequence). This CDR3 contains 14 residues. For the CDR3, the DNA is TGTGCCAGCAGCTTAGGGACATGGACCGGGGAGCTGTTTTTT. This translates into CASSLGTWTGELFF.

CDR3 protein: CASSPRDSYNEQFF. DNA of the CDR3: TGCGCCAGCAGCCCCCGGGACTCCTACAATGAGCAGTTCTTC. V gene TRBV5-1 combines with J gene TRBJ2-1, with D perhaps matching TRBD2 (5 bases). CDR3 length equals 14 residues. V was cut by 4 bases and J by 0 bases, with 8 bases left in between. Per germline, CDR1 SGHRS and CDR2 YFSETQ.

V is TRBV27 and J is TRBJ2-7; 8 nucleotides align to TRBD1. Germline lookup yields CDR1 MNHEY and CDR2 SMNVEV (reference sequence). CDR3 size: 12 residues. V lost 6 bases, J lost 7 bases, and 5 bases stayed unmatched. The CDR3 spells CASRTGAFEQYF. CDR3 sequence (DNA): TGTGCCAGCAGGACAGGGGCCTTTGAGCAGTACTTC.

The sample holds a few counts of this clone. The DNA for the CDR3 is TGTGCCAGCAGCCATGACAGGGAGCACACAGATACGCAGTATTTT. This encodes CASSHDREHTDTQYF. The rearrangement links TRBV5-7 to TRBJ2-3, with TRBD1 identical over 7 bases. TRBV5-7 is marked as an open reading frame, function uncertain. Trimming at V came to 4 bases and at J to 2 bases, leaving 7 bases not matched to a gene. The CDR3 covers 15 residues.

CDR3 sequence (DNA): TGCGCCAGCAGCTTGGAGGGACACCTGAACACTGAAGCTTTCTTT. Residues: CASSLEGHLNTEAFF. This chain connects TRBV5-1 to TRBJ1-1; D possibly corresponds to TRBD1 (6 bases). The V gene lost 0 bases and the J gene lost 0 bases, with 9 bases spanning the gap. The CDR3 runs to 15 residues. The germline V gene has CDR1 SGHRS and CDR2 YFSETQ.

The chain joins TRBV5-5 to TRBJ2-2, with no clear D. The CDR3 spans 13 residues. Germline-derived CDR1 and CDR2 are SGHKS and YYEKEE (reference sequence). With 4 bases removed from V and 4 bases from J, the gap between germline ends came to 8 bases. The CDR3 region is CASSPPVTGELFF. The CDR3 nucleotides are TGTGCCAGCAGCCCACCGGTCACCGGGGAGCTGTTTTTT.

The chain is built from TRBV19 and TRBJ2-1; 9 positions match TRBD2. The V gene's germline CDR1 is LNHDA and CDR2 SQIVND (reference sequence). V trimming: 3 bases; J trimming: 7 bases; junction bases outside the gene matches: 7. CDR3 length: 15 amino acids. The CDR3 reads CASSIMAGGGNEQFF. The CDR3 nucleotides are TGTGCCAGTAGTATTATGGCGGGAGGGGGAAATGAGCAGTTCTTC.